Below, 26 T cell receptor beta chains from the same sample are listed, as sequenced in a study of shared clonotypes between healthy human individuals. Libraries were prepared by immunoSEQ multiplex PCR; TCRdb keeps only in-frame clonotypes and omits some of them. The table shows more than 2,000,000 clones, with around 90% occurring only once. Sequencing input: naive CD4+ T cells sorted from blood. Documented subset: CD45RA+ positively selected. The receptors here all came from a man aged 18 to 30 in good health.

The V call is TRBV27, the J call TRBJ2-1; unclear D gene. The CDR3 is 15 amino acids. V was cut by 2 bases and J by 1 base, with 9 bases left in between. Germline V gene data show CDR1 as MNHEY and CDR2 as SMNVEV (reference sequence). DNA for the CDR3: TGTGCCAGCAGTTTAAAGGTACCTTCCTACAATGAGCAGTTCTTC. This codes for CASSLKVPSYNEQFF.

The rearrangement joins TRBV9 to TRBJ1-1; possibly TRBD1 for D (6 bases). Trimming pared 0 bases from V and 7 bases from J, leaving 19 bases between. Germline V lookup: CDR1 SGDLS, CDR2 YYNGEE. The CDR3 consists of 16 residues. CDR3 DNA: TGTGCCAGCAGCGTAGATCGGGGGGGCGCTCGGAATGAAGCTTTCTTT. As protein: CASSVDRGGARNEAFF.

The V call is TRBV2, the J call TRBJ2-5; D unclear. Trimming pared 2 bases from V and 7 bases from J, leaving 14 bases between. Germline loops: CDR1 SNHLY, CDR2 FYNNEI. This CDR3 comprises 14 residues. The CDR3 here is CASSEQQAGGTQYF. The CDR3 region has the DNA TGTGCCAGCAGTGAACAGCAAGCAGGTGGGACCCAGTACTTC. Full variable domain (rest looked up from reference TRBV2 and TRBJ2-5): EPEVTQTPSHQVTQMGQEVILRCVPISNHLYFYWYRQILGQKVEFLVSFYNNEISEKSEIFDDQFSVERPDGSNFTLKIRSTKLEDSAMYFCASSEQQAGGTQYFGPGTRLLVL.

V gene TRBV5-1 combines with J gene TRBJ2-5; 11 bases line up with TRBD2. The length of the CDR3 is 16 residues. Germline CDR1 reads SGHRS; CDR2 reads YFSETQ. The V segment lost 4 bases and the J segment 4 bases; nucleotides outside the gene matches: 9. CDR3 in DNA: TGCGCCAGCAGCCCCTATCCTCTAGCGGGGGGAGAGACCCAGTACTTC. Translation gives CASSPYPLAGGETQYF.

This clone has just one count. This chain links TRBV21-1 with TRBJ2-7; the table's D call, TRBD2, was not checked against the DNA. TRBV21-1 is labeled a pseudogene. The CDR3 is made up of 16 amino acids. The CDR3 spells CASSKAASGKPYEQYF. In DNA, the CDR3 is TGTGCCAGCAGCAAAGCTGCTAGCGGGAAACCCTACGAGCAGTACTTC.

This sequence joins TRBV4-2 and TRBJ1-2; D unclear. The CDR3 contains 13 residues. CDR1 and CDR2 from the germline V gene are LGHNA and YNFKEQ. Trimming pared 3 bases from V and 8 bases from J, leaving 13 bases between. The CDR3 bases are TGTGCCAGCAGCCACGCCCCGGGGAACGGCTACACCTTC. This sequence encodes CASSHAPGNGYTF.

The rearrangement joins TRBV11-2 to TRBJ2-2; TRBD1 matches at 7 bases. The CDR3 extends over 13 amino acids. Germline V lookup: CDR1 SGHAT, CDR2 FQNNGV. The V gene end was trimmed by 3 bases and the J gene end by 7 bases; junction bases not matched to a gene: 2. The CDR3 sequence is CASSLGQLGELFF. The CDR3 coding sequence is TGTGCCAGCAGCTTGGGACAGCTCGGGGAGCTGTTTTTT. Using reference TRBV11-2 and TRBJ2-2 for the parts outside the CDR3, the full variable domain is EAGVAQSPRYKIIEKRQSVAFWCNPISGHATLYWYQQILGQGPKLLIQFQNNGVVDDSQLPKDRFSAERLKGVDSTLKIQPAKLEDSAVYLCASSLGQLGELFFGEGSRLTVL.

The chain uses TRBV7-9 and TRBJ2-3; D unclear. The CDR3 loop spans 15 amino acids. V lost 1 base to trimming and J lost 4 bases, with 12 bases between them. The germline gives CDR1 SEHNR, CDR2 FQNEAQ (reference sequence). This CDR3 is CASSLGGGVPDTQYF. The CDR3 DNA reads TGTGCCAGCAGCTTAGGTGGCGGAGTCCCAGATACGCAGTATTTT. The whole variable domain, remainder taken from reference TRBV7-9 and TRBJ2-3, is DTGVSQNPRHKITKRGQNVTFRCDPISEHNRLYWYRQTLGQGPEFLTYFQNEAQLEKSRLLSDRFSAERPKGSFSTLEIQRTEQGDSAMYLCASSLGGGVPDTQYFGPGTRLTVL.

The V and J genes are TRBV5-4 and TRBJ1-3; no clear D gene. Germline assignment: CDR1 SGHNT and CDR2 YYREEE (reference sequence). Trimming shortened V by 5 bases and J by 2 bases, and 11 bases separated the two germline ends. The CDR3 is 14 amino acids. In DNA form, the CDR3 reads TGTGCCAGCAGTTCACCCGGCGCTGGAAACACCATATATTTT. The encoded protein is CASSSPGAGNTIYF.

The rearrangement links TRBV9 to TRBJ1-6; 7 positions agree with TRBD1. Germline assignment: CDR1 SGDLS and CDR2 YYNGEE. CDR3 length: 14 amino acids. Germline trimming cut 3 bases from V and 8 bases from J; bases unmatched to any gene: 5. The CDR3: CASSAGQHYSPLHF. CDR3 nucleotide sequence: TGTGCCAGCAGCGCGGGACAGCATTATTCACCCCTCCACTTT.

The chain employs TRBV2 and TRBJ1-4, with 8 bases that match TRBD1. The CDR3 covers 13 residues. The germline V gene encodes CDR1 SNHLY and CDR2 FYNNEI. V gave up 7 bases and J gave up 7 bases; unmatched junction bases: 5. The CDR3 sequence is CASKPGGGEKLFF. CDR3 bases: TGTGCCAGCAAGCCAGGGGGCGGTGAAAAACTGTTTTTT.

This chain connects TRBV12-5 to TRBJ2-1; D remains ambiguous. CDR3 size: 15 residues. Germline V gives CDR1 LGHNT, CDR2 FRNRAP. The germline V and J ends were trimmed by 5 bases and 7 bases, with 18 bases remaining between them. CDR3 region: CASGTPYDTVNEQFF. The DNA of the CDR3 is TGTGCTAGTGGTACCCCATACGACACAGTTAATGAGCAGTTCTTC.

The J gene is TRBJ1-2, the V gene TRBV29-1; 7 bases are a match to TRBD1. The germline V gene encodes CDR1 SQVTM and CDR2 ANQGSEA. This CDR3 is built from 14 residues. V gave up 2 bases and J gave up 6 bases; unmatched junction bases: 9. The CDR3 loop reads CSVEKTGAPDGYTF. CDR3 coding DNA: TGCAGCGTTGAAAAAACAGGGGCCCCTGATGGCTACACCTTC. Together with reference TRBV29-1 and TRBJ1-2, the CDR3 gives the full variable domain: SAVISQKPSRDICQRGTSLTIQCQVDSQVTMMFWYRQQPGQSLTLIATANQGSEATYESGFVIDKFPISRPNLTFSTLTVSNMSPEDSSIYLCSVEKTGAPDGYTFGSGTRLTVV.

This chain joins TRBV30 and TRBJ2-7; tentative D call: TRBD1 (5 bases). V was shortened by 3 bases and J by 0 bases, with 15 bases between the two germline ends. The CDR3 length is 15 residues. Germline V lookup: CDR1 GTSNPN, CDR2 SVGIG (reference sequence). In DNA, the CDR3 is TGTGCCTGGAGAGGGGAATTCGTAAGCTCCTACGAGCAGTACTTC. It is translated as CAWRGEFVSSYEQYF.

The chain is built from TRBV18 and TRBJ2-1; the D is unclear. The CDR3 runs to 13 residues. Germline V lookup: CDR1 KGHSH, CDR2 LQKENI. V was shortened by 3 bases and J by 8 bases, with 11 bases between the two germline ends. The chain's CDR3 is CASSPPADHEQFF. The CDR3 DNA reads TGTGCCAGCTCACCCCCCGCCGACCATGAGCAGTTCTTC.

The gene calls are TRBV5-4 and TRBJ2-7; D is ambiguous. The V gene's germline CDR1 is SGHNT and CDR2 YYREEE (reference sequence). Trimming removed 6 bases at V and 3 bases at J, with 13 bases between. CDR3 size: 13 residues. CDR3 protein: CASTRFASYEQYF. The CDR3 DNA is TGTGCCAGCACCCGCTTTGCAAGCTACGAGCAGTACTTC. The complete variable domain, with remaining parts taken from reference TRBV5-4 and TRBJ2-7, reads ETGVTQSPTHLIKTRGQQVTLRCSSQSGHNTVSWYQQALGQGPQFIFQYYREEENGRGNFPPRFSGLQFPNYSSELNVNALELDDSALYLCASTRFASYEQYFGPGTRLTVT.

This chain links TRBV19 with TRBJ1-2, with a weak D call TRBD1 (6 bases). The CDR3 contains 11 residues. V lost 9 bases and J lost 7, with 12 bases in between. In germline, CDR1 is LNHDA, CDR2 SQIVND (reference sequence). The CDR3 here is CARMGGGGYTF. The CDR3 nucleotides are TGTGCCAGGATGGGAGGGGGTGGCTACACCTTC.

The rearrangement links TRBV12-5 to TRBJ2-1, with 11 bases fitting TRBD2. This CDR3 contains 17 residues. Trimming cost V 1 base and J 5 bases; bases outside gene matches: 7. Germline V gene lookup returns CDR1 LGHNT and CDR2 FRNRAP. CDR3 residues: CASGLGTSGSPNNEQFF. In DNA, the CDR3 is TGTGCTAGTGGTTTGGGAACTAGCGGGAGTCCTAACAATGAGCAGTTCTTC.

This chain joins TRBV5-1 and TRBJ2-7; TRBD2 agrees at 8 bases. CDR1 and CDR2 from the germline V gene are SGHRS and YFSETQ. This CDR3 spans 15 amino acids. Germline trimming cut 7 bases from V and 6 bases from J; bases unmatched to any gene: 15. The CDR3 reads CASSPGAGGSGEQYF. The CDR3 nucleotides are TGCGCCAGCTCCCCCGGGGCGGGGGGTTCGGGCGAGCAGTACTTC.

This clone has just one count. The chain joins TRBV12-5 to TRBJ1-6; D unresolved. There are 13 residues in the CDR3. The germline V gene has CDR1 LGHNT and CDR2 FRNRAP. Trimming shortened V by 0 bases and J by 9 bases, and 6 bases separated the two germline ends. The CDR3 DNA reads TGTGCTAGTGGTTTGGTACCTGGTTCACCCCTCCACTTT. This gives the protein CASGLVPGSPLHF. Combining the CDR3 with reference TRBV12-5 and TRBJ1-6 gives the whole variable domain DARVTQTPRHKVTEMGQEVTMRCQPILGHNTVFWYRQTMMQGLELLAYFRNRAPLDDSGMPKDRFSAEMPDATLATLKIQPSEPRDSAVYFCASGLVPGSPLHFGNGTRLTVT.

The gene calls are TRBV18 and TRBJ2-1, with D tentatively TRBD1 (5 bases). The ends were cut back, 6 bases at V and 4 bases at J, with 16 bases in the middle. Per germline, CDR1 KGHSH and CDR2 LQKENI. The CDR3 extends over 15 amino acids. The CDR3 region is CASSPAYKGYNEQFF. CDR3 nucleotides: TGTGCCAGCTCCCCGGCGTACAAGGGGTACAATGAGCAGTTCTTC.

This chain joins TRBV5-4 and TRBJ1-2; 8 positions agree with TRBD1. Unmatched junction bases numbered 2, after V lost 5 bases and J lost 5 bases. The germline gives CDR1 SGHNT, CDR2 YYREEE (reference sequence). The CDR3 loop spans 12 amino acids. CDR3 sequence: CASSRTGYGYTF. DNA of the CDR3: TGTGCCAGCAGTAGGACAGGGTATGGCTACACCTTC. The entire variable domain, with the rest obtained from reference TRBV5-4 and TRBJ1-2, is as follows: ETGVTQSPTHLIKTRGQQVTLRCSSQSGHNTVSWYQQALGQGPQFIFQYYREEENGRGNFPPRFSGLQFPNYSSELNVNALELDDSALYLCASSRTGYGYTFGSGTRLTVV.

The chain combines TRBV2 with TRBJ2-5; the D is unclear. The V end was cut by 4 bases, the J end by 8 bases, with 11 bases between. CDR1 is SNHLY and CDR2 is FYNNEI in the germline V gene. The CDR3 length is 12 residues. This CDR3 is CASSGTQSTQYF. In DNA, the CDR3 is TGTGCCAGCAGTGGGACCCAAAGTACCCAGTACTTC.

CDR3 in DNA: TGTGCCAGCAGCTTAGGTTTGTTACGGGACGGTTCTGGCGAGCAGTACTTC. Translated: CASSLGLLRDGSGEQYF. The rearrangement joins TRBV7-2 to TRBJ2-7; D might be TRBD1 or TRBD2, each matching 5 bases. The germline gives CDR1 SGHTA, CDR2 FQGNSA. The CDR3 runs 17 residues. The V end was cut by 1 base, the J end by 6 bases, with 22 bases between.

This chain joins TRBV4-1 and TRBJ1-2; 8 positions agree with TRBD1. Per the germline V gene, CDR1 is MGHRA and CDR2 is YSYEKL. Germline trimming cut 3 bases from V and 4 bases from J; bases unmatched to any gene: 7. The CDR3 spans 15 residues. In DNA, the CDR3 is TGCGCCAGCAGCCAGCCGGGACAGGAGTTCTATGGCTACACCTTC. Translation gives CASSQPGQEFYGYTF.

The V and J genes are TRBV10-2 and TRBJ2-5; D remains ambiguous. There are 15 residues in the CDR3. V lost 4 bases and J lost 2, with 14 bases in between. Germline V lookup: CDR1 WSHSY, CDR2 SAAADI. CDR3 DNA: TGCGCCAGCAGTGGCGAAACAGCCATACAAGAGACCCAGTACTTC. Protein sequence: CASSGETAIQETQYF.